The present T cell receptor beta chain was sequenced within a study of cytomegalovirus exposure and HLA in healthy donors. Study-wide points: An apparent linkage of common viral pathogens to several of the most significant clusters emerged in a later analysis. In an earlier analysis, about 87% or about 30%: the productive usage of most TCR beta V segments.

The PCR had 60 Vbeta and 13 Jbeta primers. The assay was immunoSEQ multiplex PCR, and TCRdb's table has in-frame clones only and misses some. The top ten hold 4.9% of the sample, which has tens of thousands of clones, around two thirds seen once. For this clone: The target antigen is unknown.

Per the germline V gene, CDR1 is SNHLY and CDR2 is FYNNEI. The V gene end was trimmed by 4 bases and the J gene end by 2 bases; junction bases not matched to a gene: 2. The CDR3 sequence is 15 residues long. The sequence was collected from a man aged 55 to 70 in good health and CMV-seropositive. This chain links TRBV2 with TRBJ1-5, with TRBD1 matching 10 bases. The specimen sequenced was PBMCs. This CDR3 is CASSGDRGGNQPQHF. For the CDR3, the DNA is TGTGCCAGCAGTGGGGACAGGGGAGGCAATCAGCCCCAGCATTTT.